The table lists the clone carrying this T cell receptor (beta chain) with many counts. Its antigen remains unidentified. RNA transcripts gave rise to amplified TCR beta CDR3 regions. The HTBI set primed first-round TCR CDR3 RT-PCR. Each CDR3 protein is one row after TCRdb ran MiXCR on the multiplex PCR reads. The sample carries around 690,000 distinct CDR3 sequences, roughly 17% recorded once. The sample comes from a study of T cells in Graves' hyperthyroidism and ophthalmopathy. Study observations and caveats: Stable hyperthyroidism and ophthalmopathy were separated using 13 V-J signatures. For ophthalmopathy, model prediction preceded onset by a median approximately 6 months.

V shed 6 bases, J shed 6 bases, and the junction held 12 bases outside the gene matches. The CDR3 sequence is 15 residues long. Germline values: CDR1 MDHEN, CDR2 SYDVKM. Sequencing input: blood. The chain joins TRBV28 to TRBJ1-1, with 8 bases fitting TRBD1. The source is a man aged 45-60 years with Graves' hyperthyroidism. CDR3 in DNA: TGTGCCAGCAGGCCCAGAGACAGGGGCGGGCCTGAAGCTTTCTTT. This codes for CASRPRDRGGPEAFF.